The clone carrying this T cell receptor beta chain came up a few times. The antigen remains unidentified. TCRdb re-derived calls from the reads in MiXCR, one entry per CDR3 protein. The top ten clones hold around a quarter of a sample with 40,000 to 55,000 distinct CDR3 sequences, 15% to 25% of them seen once. These data originate in a study of T cell repertoires in cytomegalovirus infection. Study-wide context: It can be stated that public TCR beta signatures indicated CMV infection as well as a matching HLA type. Findings and caveats of the study: CMV-specific TCR beta clonotypes restricted by HLA-C were the ones dominating the ex vivo response.

This CDR3 has 14 residues. Germline assignment: CDR1 MNHEY and CDR2 SVGEGT. The ends were cut back, 4 bases at V and 4 bases at J, with 14 bases in the middle. This TCR came from a human donor in good health (CMV status not recorded). Some clones in this sample may be carry-over from other donors' samples. The sequencing used CD8+ T cells from cultured PBMCs, collected from culture after CMV antigen stimulation. The chain carries TRBV6-2 or TRBV6-3 and TRBJ2-7; D remains ambiguous. This CDR3 reads CASSLSTRPYEQYF. CDR3 nucleotides: TGTGCCAGCAGTTTATCCACTCGTCCATACGAGCAGTACTTC.